This T cell receptor (beta chain) stems from a study of cytomegalovirus exposure and HLA in healthy donors. The overall study: An early release of data contained approximately 80 million unique TCRs, which came from HLA-typed donors.

The PCR contained 60 Vbeta and 13 Jbeta primers. Data came from immunoSEQ multiplex PCR; TCRdb stores just in-frame clones and leaves some out. The sample shows 150,000 to 160,000 clones, 65% to 90% of them seen only once. This CDR3 spans 15 amino acids. CDR1 is SGHDT and CDR2 is YYEEEE in the germline V gene. The V end was cut by 4 bases, the J end by 11 bases, with 24 bases between. This TCR was sampled from a woman in her forties or fifties in good health and CMV-seropositive. This chain links TRBV5-6 with TRBJ2-5; weak D call: TRBD2 (6 bases). The sequenced sample consisted of PBMCs. In DNA, the CDR3 is TGTGCCAGCAGCCCAACAGGTATCACCCCGGGGGAGCAGTACTTC. As protein: CASSPTGITPGEQYF.